The rows below give T cell receptor beta chains drawn from one sample of a study of blood T cell repertoires in COVID-19. This table comes from immunoSEQ multiplex PCR, and its TCRdb copy is limited to in-frame clones, with some not included. This table has approximately 170,000 clones, about 85% appearing once. The sample taken for sequencing was peripheral blood. The source is a man in his sixties who had recovered from COVID-19. Both conserved end residues are part of each CDR3. The order of the fields is clone size, D gene, V gene, J gene, CDR3 protein, CDR3 DNA. The D gene is left open where the match is weak. Only some rows state a clone size, as once, few, many or a class for expanded clones.

clone size: .
D gene: .
V gene: TRBV7-2
J gene: TRBJ2-2
CDR3 protein: CASSHLGATGELFF
CDR3 DNA: TGTGCCAGCAGCCATCTTGGGGCAACCGGGGAGCTGTTTTTT

clone size: .
D gene: TRBD1
V gene: TRBV7-9
J gene: TRBJ2-1
CDR3 protein: CASSYRVQGAKDEQFF
CDR3 DNA: TGTGCCAGCAGTTACAGGGTTCAGGGGGCTAAGGATGAGCAGTTCTTC

clone size: .
D gene: .
V gene: TRBV19
J gene: TRBJ1-1
CDR3 protein: CATLGGRGMNTEAFF
CDR3 DNA: TGTGCCACCCTGGGAGGGCGCGGGATGAACACTGAAGCTTTCTTT

clone size: .
D gene: .
V gene: TRBV5-1
J gene: TRBJ1-1
CDR3 protein: CASSLGDRMNTEAFF
CDR3 DNA: TGCGCCAGCAGCTTGGGAGACAGGATGAACACTGAAGCTTTCTTT

clone size: .
D gene: .
V gene: TRBV7-2
J gene: TRBJ1-2
CDR3 protein: CASTQAAFNYGYTF
CDR3 DNA: TGTGCCAGCACCCAGGCCGCATTCAACTATGGCTACACCTTC

clone size: .
D gene: .
V gene: TRBV5-5
J gene: TRBJ1-1
CDR3 protein: CASSSYIQVPEAFF
CDR3 DNA: TGTGCCAGCAGCTCATACATACAGGTACCTGAAGCTTTCTTT

clone size: .
D gene: .
V gene: TRBV12-5
J gene: TRBJ1-6
CDR3 protein: CASASESSPLHF
CDR3 DNA: TGTGCTAGTGCCTCTGAGAGTTCACCCCTCCACTTT

clone size: .
D gene: .
V gene: TRBV2
J gene: TRBJ2-2
CDR3 protein: CASSERASATGELFF
CDR3 DNA: TGTGCCAGCAGTGAAAGGGCTAGCGCGACCGGGGAGCTGTTTTTT

clone size: .
D gene: .
V gene: TRBV20-1
J gene: TRBJ2-5
CDR3 protein: CSARDQRAQYF
CDR3 DNA: TGCAGTGCTAGAGATCAGAGGGCACAGTACTTC

clone size: .
D gene: .
V gene: TRBV7-2
J gene: TRBJ2-2
CDR3 protein: CASSPRAQGTGELFF
CDR3 DNA: TGTGCCAGCAGCCCGAGGGCACAGGGTACCGGGGAGCTGTTTTTT

clone size: .
D gene: TRBD2
V gene: TRBV24-1
J gene: TRBJ2-1
CDR3 protein: CATSDGGGDEQFF
CDR3 DNA: TGTGCCACCAGTGATGGGGGGGGAGATGAGCAGTTCTTC

clone size: few
D gene: .
V gene: TRBV7-3
J gene: TRBJ2-7
CDR3 protein: CASSYRDNYEQYF
CDR3 DNA: TGTGCCAGCAGCTATAGGGACAACTACGAGCAGTACTTC

clone size: .
D gene: TRBD1
V gene: TRBV5-1
J gene: TRBJ1-6
CDR3 protein: CASSAVTGENSPLHF
CDR3 DNA: TGCGCCAGCAGCGCTGTGACAGGGGAGAATTCACCCCTCCACTTT

clone size: .
D gene: .
V gene: TRBV6-1
J gene: TRBJ2-7
CDR3 protein: CASSEGGGSSYEQYF
CDR3 DNA: TGTGCCAGCAGTGAAGGCGGGGGCAGCTCCTACGAGCAGTACTTC

clone size: .
D gene: .
V gene: TRBV11-2
J gene: TRBJ2-2
CDR3 protein: CASSLRPSAGELFF
CDR3 DNA: TGTGCCAGCAGCTTACGGCCAAGCGCCGGGGAGCTGTTTTTT

clone size: .
D gene: .
V gene: TRBV3-1/TRBV3-2
J gene: TRBJ1-4
CDR3 protein: CASSQTDRSNEKLFF
CDR3 DNA: TGTGCCAGCAGCCAAACGGACAGAAGTAATGAAAAACTGTTTTTT

clone size: .
D gene: .
V gene: TRBV9
J gene: TRBJ2-5
CDR3 protein: CASSVAGTPKETQYF
CDR3 DNA: TGTGCCAGCAGCGTAGCCGGGACACCCAAAGAGACCCAGTACTTC

clone size: many
D gene: .
V gene: TRBV4-2
J gene: TRBJ1-1
CDR3 protein: CASSHPGQAEAFF
CDR3 DNA: TGTGCCAGCAGCCACCCCGGACAAGCTGAAGCTTTCTTT

clone size: .
D gene: .
V gene: TRBV7-2
J gene: TRBJ1-6
CDR3 protein: CASSLQGDSPLHF
CDR3 DNA: TGTGCCAGCAGCTTACAGGGCGATTCACCCCTCCACTTT

clone size: .
D gene: .
V gene: TRBV6-1
J gene: TRBJ1-5
CDR3 protein: CASSSNSDQPQHF
CDR3 DNA: TGTGCCAGCAGTTCGAATTCGGATCAGCCCCAGCATTTT

clone size: .
D gene: TRBD2
V gene: TRBV5-1
J gene: TRBJ2-3
CDR3 protein: CASSGGGLAVTDTQYF
CDR3 DNA: TGCGCCAGCAGCGGGGGAGGACTAGCGGTGACAGATACGCAGTATTTT

clone size: .
D gene: .
V gene: TRBV12-3/TRBV12-4
J gene: TRBJ2-1
CDR3 protein: CASRFSDNEQFF
CDR3 DNA: TGTGCCAGCAGGTTCAGCGACAATGAGCAGTTCTTC

clone size: .
D gene: TRBD1
V gene: TRBV11-3
J gene: TRBJ2-1
CDR3 protein: CASSRRGQGAGGEQFF
CDR3 DNA: TGTGCCAGCAGCCGGAGAGGACAGGGGGCTGGGGGTGAGCAGTTCTTC

clone size: .
D gene: .
V gene: TRBV4-1
J gene: TRBJ1-5
CDR3 protein: CASSQENGTPNQPQHF
CDR3 DNA: TGCGCCAGCAGCCAAGAGAACGGGACACCGAATCAGCCCCAGCATTTT